This T cell receptor (beta chain) was documented in a study of T cell changes during pregnancy in multiple sclerosis. TCRdb's table, derived via immunoSEQ multiplex PCR, lists solely in-frame clones and lacks some. The table shows fewer than 110,000 clones, with about 90% occurring only once. The CDR3 is 14 amino acids. In germline, CDR1 is MNHEY, CDR2 SMNVEV (reference sequence). The V and J ends lost 3 bases and 4 bases respectively, with 9 bases between them. The origin of this receptor is a female donor in good health, enrolled as a control in a pregnancy study. The chain recombines TRBV27 with TRBJ1-4; D may be TRBD1 (5 bases). Specimen: peripheral blood, collected in the third trimester of pregnancy. The CDR3: CASSLTTVNEKLFF. DNA for the CDR3: TGTGCCAGCAGTTTGACGACAGTTAATGAAAAACTGTTTTTT. The variable domain in full, with the rest retrieved from reference TRBV27 and TRBJ1-4, is EAQVTQNPRYLITVTGKKLTVTCSQNMNHEYMSWYRQDPGLGLRQIYYSMNVEVTDKGDVPEGYKVSRKEKRNFPLILESPSPNQTSLYFCASSLTTVNEKLFFGSGTQLSVL.